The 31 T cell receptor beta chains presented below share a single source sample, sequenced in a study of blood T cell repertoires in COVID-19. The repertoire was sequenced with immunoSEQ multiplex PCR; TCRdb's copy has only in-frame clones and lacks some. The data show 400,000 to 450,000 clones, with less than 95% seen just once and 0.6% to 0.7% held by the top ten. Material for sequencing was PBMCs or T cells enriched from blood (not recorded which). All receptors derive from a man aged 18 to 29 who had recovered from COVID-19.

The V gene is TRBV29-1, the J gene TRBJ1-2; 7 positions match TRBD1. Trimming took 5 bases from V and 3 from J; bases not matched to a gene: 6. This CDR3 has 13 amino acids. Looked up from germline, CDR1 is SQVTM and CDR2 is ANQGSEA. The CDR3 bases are TGCAGCGTTATGGGCAGGGGGGACTATGGCTACACCTTC. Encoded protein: CSVMGRGDYGYTF.

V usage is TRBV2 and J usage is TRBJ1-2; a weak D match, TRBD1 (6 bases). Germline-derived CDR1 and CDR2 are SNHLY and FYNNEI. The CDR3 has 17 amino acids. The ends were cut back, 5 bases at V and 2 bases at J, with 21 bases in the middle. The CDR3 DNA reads TGTGCCAGCAGTTTCGGTACAGGGCTCCGACCCAACTATGGCTACACCTTC. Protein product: CASSFGTGLRPNYGYTF.

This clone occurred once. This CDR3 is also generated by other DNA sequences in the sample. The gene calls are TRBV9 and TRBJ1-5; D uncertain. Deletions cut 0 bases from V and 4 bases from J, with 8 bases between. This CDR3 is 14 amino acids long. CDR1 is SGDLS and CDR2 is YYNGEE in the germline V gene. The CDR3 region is CASSVDGANQPQHF. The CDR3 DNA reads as TGTGCCAGCAGCGTAGACGGAGCTAATCAGCCCCAGCATTTT.

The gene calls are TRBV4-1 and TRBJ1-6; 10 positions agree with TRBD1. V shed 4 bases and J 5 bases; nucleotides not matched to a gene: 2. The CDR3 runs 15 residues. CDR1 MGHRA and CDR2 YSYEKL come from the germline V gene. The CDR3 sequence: CASSLGTGDNSPLHF. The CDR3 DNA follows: TGCGCCAGCAGCCTCGGGACAGGGGATAATTCACCCCTCCACTTT.

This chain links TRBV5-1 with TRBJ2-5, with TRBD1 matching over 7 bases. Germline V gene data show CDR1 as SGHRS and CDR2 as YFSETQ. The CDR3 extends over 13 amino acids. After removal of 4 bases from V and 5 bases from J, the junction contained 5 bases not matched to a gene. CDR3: CASSPTGFETQYF. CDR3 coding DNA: TGCGCCAGCAGCCCGACAGGGTTCGAGACCCAGTACTTC.

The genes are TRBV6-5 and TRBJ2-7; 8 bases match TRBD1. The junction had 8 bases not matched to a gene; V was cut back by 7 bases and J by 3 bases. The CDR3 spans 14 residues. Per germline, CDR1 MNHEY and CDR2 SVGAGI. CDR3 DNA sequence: TGTGCCAGCATATCCGGACAGGGAGTCTACGAGCAGTACTTC. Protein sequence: CASISGQGVYEQYF.

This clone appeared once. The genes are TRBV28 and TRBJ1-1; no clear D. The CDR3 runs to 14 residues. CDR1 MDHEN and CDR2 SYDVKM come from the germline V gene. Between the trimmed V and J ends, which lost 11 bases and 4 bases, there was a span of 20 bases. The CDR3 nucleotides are TGTGCCGGTATTCCATCGGGGATGAGCACTGAAGCTTTCTTT. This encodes CAGIPSGMSTEAFF.

This CDR3 is CASSQRGRGQETQYF. The CDR3 coding sequence is TGTGCCAGCAGCCAAAGGGGGAGGGGGCAAGAGACCCAGTACTTC. V usage is TRBV3-1 (or the pseudogene TRBV3-2) and J usage is TRBJ2-5; maybe TRBD2 (7 bases). The germline gives CDR1 LGHDT, CDR2 YNNKEL (reference sequence). The ends were cut back, 2 bases at V and 2 bases at J, with 12 bases in the middle. The CDR3 runs to 15 residues.

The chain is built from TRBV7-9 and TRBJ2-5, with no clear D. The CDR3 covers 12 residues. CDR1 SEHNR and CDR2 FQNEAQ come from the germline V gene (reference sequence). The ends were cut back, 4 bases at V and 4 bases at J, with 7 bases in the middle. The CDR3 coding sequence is TGTGCCAGCAGCTCCGTCCTAGAGACCCAGTACTTC. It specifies CASSSVLETQYF.

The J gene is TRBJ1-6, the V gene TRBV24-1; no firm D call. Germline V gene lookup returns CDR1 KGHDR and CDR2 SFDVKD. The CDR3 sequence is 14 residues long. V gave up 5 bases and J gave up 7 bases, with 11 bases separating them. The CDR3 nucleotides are TGTGCCACCAGTGCCCGGGAAAGGAATTCACCCCTCCACTTT. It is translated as CATSARERNSPLHF.

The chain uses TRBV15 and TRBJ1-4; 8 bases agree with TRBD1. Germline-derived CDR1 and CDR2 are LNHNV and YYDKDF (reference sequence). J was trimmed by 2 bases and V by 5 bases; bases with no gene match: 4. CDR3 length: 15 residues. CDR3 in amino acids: CATSARQGTNEKLFF. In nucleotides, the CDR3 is TGTGCCACCAGCGCACGACAGGGGACTAATGAAAAACTGTTTTTT.

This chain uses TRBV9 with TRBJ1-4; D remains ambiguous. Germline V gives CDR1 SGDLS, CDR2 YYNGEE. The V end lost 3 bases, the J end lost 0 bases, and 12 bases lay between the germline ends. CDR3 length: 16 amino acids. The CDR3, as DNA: TGTGCCAGCAGCGCGGGAGGAGTAGCAACTAATGAAAAACTGTTTTTT. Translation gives CASSAGGVATNEKLFF.

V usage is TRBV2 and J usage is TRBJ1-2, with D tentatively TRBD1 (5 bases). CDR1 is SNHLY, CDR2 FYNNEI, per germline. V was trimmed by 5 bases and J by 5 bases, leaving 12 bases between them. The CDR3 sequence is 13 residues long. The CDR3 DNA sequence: TGTGCCAGCAGTCGGGGGTCCGGGTATGGCTACACCTTC. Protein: CASSRGSGYGYTF.

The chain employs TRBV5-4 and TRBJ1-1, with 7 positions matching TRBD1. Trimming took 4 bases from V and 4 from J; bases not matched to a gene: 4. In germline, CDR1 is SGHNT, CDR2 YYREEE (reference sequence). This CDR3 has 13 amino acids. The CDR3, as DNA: TGTGCCAGCAGCGGGACAGTAACCACTGAAGCTTTCTTT. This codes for CASSGTVTTEAFF.

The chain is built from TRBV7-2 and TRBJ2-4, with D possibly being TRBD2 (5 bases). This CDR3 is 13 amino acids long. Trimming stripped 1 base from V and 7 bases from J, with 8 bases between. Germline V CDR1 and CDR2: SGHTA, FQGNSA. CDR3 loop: CASSLGGFNIQYF. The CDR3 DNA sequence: TGTGCCAGCAGCTTAGGAGGGTTCAACATTCAGTACTTC.

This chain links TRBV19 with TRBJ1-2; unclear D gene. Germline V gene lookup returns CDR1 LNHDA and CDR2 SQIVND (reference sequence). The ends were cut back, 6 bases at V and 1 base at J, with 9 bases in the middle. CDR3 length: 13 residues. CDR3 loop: CASREEINYGYTF. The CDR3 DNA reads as TGTGCCAGTAGGGAGGAAATTAACTATGGCTACACCTTC.

As DNA, the CDR3 is TGTGCCAGCAGCTTAGAGGAAACGGGGTACAGCGGCGATATCTACGAGCAGTACTTC. Its translation is CASSLEETGYSGDIYEQYF. The V gene is TRBV11-2, the J gene TRBJ2-7; perhaps TRBD2 as D (5 bases). V was pared by 0 bases and J by 3 bases, with 24 bases between. This CDR3 comprises 19 residues. CDR1 and CDR2 (germline): SGHAT, FQNNGV.

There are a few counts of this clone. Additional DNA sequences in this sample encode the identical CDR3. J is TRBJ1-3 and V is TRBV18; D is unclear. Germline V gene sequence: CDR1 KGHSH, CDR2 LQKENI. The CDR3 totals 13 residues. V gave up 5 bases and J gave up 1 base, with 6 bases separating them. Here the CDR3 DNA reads TGTGCCAGCTCAGAGTTATCTGGAAACACCATATATTTT. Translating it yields CASSELSGNTIYF.

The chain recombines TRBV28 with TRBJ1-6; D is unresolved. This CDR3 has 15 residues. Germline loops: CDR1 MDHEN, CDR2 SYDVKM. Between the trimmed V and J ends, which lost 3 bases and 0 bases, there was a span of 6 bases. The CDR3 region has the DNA TGTGCCAGCAGTTTTGAGAGCTCCTATAATTCACCCCTCCACTTT. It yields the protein CASSFESSYNSPLHF.

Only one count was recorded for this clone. The CDR3 DNA sequence: TGTGCCAGCAGCCTCCCGGGACTCAAGCCCTCTGGAAACACCATATATTTT. Translating it yields CASSLPGLKPSGNTIYF. The chain uses TRBV3-1 (or the pseudogene TRBV3-2) and TRBJ1-3, with D perhaps matching TRBD1 (5 bases). Trimming shortened V by 4 bases and J by 0 bases, and 16 bases separated the two germline ends. The CDR3 is 17 residues long. Germline V gene lookup returns CDR1 LGHDT and CDR2 YNNKEL (reference sequence).

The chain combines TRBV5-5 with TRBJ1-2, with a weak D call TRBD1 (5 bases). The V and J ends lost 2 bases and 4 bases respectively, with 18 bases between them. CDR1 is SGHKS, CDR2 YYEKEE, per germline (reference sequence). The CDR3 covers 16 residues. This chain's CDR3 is CASSLSVGGGSYGYTF. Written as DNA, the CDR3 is TGTGCCAGCAGCTTAAGTGTCGGGGGAGGTAGCTATGGCTACACCTTC.

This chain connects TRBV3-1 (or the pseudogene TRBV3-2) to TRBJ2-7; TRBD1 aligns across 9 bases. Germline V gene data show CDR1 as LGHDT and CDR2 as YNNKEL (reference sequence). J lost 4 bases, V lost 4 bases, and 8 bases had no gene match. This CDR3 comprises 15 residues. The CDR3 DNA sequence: TGTGCCAGCAGCCCGTACCGGGACAGGGATTACGAGCAGTACTTC. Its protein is CASSPYRDRDYEQYF.

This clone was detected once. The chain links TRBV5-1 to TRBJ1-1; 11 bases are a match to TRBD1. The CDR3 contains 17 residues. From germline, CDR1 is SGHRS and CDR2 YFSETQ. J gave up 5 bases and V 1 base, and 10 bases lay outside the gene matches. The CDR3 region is CASSLRDRGQGVTEAFF. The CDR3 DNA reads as TGCGCCAGCAGCTTGCGAGACCGGGGACAGGGGGTTACTGAAGCTTTCTTT. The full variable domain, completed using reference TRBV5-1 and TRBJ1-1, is KAGVTQTPRYLIKTRGQQVTLSCSPISGHRSVSWYQQTPGQGLQFLFEYFSETQRNKGNFPGRFSGRQFSNSRSEMNVSTLELGDSALYLCASSLRDRGQGVTEAFFGQGTRLTVV.

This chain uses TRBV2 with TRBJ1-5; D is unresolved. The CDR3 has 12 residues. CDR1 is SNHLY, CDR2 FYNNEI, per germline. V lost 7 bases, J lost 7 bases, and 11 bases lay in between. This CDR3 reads CASTMSGQPQHF. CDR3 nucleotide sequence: TGTGCCAGCACCATGTCGGGGCAGCCCCAGCATTTT.

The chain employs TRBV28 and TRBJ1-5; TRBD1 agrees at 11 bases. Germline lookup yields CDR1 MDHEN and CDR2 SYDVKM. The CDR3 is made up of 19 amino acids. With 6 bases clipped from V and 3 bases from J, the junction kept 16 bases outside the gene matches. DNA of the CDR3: TGTGCCAGCAGCCTGATATTGGGACAGGGGGTGGTGTCCAATCAGCCCCAGCATTTT. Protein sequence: CASSLILGQGVVSNQPQHF.

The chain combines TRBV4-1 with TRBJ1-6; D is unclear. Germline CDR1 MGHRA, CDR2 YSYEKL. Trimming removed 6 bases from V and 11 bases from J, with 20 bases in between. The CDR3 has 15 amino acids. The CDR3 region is CASRDSRALYPPLHF. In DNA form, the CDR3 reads TGCGCCAGCAGAGACTCGAGGGCACTGTATCCACCCCTCCACTTT.

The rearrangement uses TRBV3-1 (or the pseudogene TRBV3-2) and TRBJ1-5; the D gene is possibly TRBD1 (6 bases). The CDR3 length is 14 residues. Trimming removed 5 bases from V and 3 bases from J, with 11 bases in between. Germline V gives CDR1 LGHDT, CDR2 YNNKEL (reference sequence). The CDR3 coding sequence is TGTGCCAGCAGCTACAGGGCTAACAATCAGCCCCAGCATTTT. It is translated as CASSYRANNQPQHF.

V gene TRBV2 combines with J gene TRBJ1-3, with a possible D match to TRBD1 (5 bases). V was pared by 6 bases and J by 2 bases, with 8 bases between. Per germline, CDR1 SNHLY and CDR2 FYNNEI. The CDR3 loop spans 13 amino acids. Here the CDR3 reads CASRDSPGNTIYF. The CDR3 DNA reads TGTGCCAGCAGAGACAGTCCTGGAAACACCATATATTTT.

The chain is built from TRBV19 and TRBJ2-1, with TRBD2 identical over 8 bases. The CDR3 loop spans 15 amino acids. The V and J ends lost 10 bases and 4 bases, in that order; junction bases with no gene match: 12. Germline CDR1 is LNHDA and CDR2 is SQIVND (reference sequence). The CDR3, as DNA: TGTGCCACTACGCCGTTTGCGGGAGGTTACAATGAGCAGTTCTTC. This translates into CATTPFAGGYNEQFF.

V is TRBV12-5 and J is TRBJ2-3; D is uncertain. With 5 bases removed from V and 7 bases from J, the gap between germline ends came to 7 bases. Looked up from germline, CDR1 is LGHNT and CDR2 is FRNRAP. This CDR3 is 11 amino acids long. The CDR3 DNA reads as TGTGCTAGTGGTCTATACTATACGCAGTATTTT. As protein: CASGLYYTQYF.

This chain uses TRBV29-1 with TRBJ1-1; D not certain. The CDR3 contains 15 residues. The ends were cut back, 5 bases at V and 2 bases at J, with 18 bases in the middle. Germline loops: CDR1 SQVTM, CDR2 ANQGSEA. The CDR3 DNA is TGCAGCGTTACCGGGGTTTGGCTGGTTAACACTGAAGCTTTCTTT. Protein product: CSVTGVWLVNTEAFF. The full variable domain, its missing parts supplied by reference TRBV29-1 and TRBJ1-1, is SAVISQKPSRDICQRGTSLTIQCQVDSQVTMMFWYRQQPGQSLTLIATANQGSEATYESGFVIDKFPISRPNLTFSTLTVSNMSPEDSSIYLCSVTGVWLVNTEAFFGQGTRLTVV.